These T cell receptor beta chains were read from a single sample in a study of blood T cell repertoires in COVID-19. Data came from immunoSEQ multiplex PCR; TCRdb stores just in-frame clones and leaves some out. Seen here are roughly 190,000 clones, 86% observed once, and the top ten hold 9.5% to 13%. The sequenced sample consisted of peripheral blood. These receptors all stem from a woman aged 55-69 years with COVID-19, enrolled during active disease. Both conserved end residues are part of each CDR3. A D gene is named only where the DNA matches it firmly. The size entry is marked missing in some rows and otherwise reads once, few, many or a size class.

cdr3_length,clone_size,d_call,j_call,v_call,cdr3_aa,cdr3_nt
14,NA,NA,TRBJ1-2,TRBV5-1,CASSLVPGTYGYTF,TGCGCCAGCAGCTTGGTCCCAGGAACCTATGGCTACACCTTC
16,NA,TRBD2,TRBJ2-2,TRBV24-1,CATSSWTSGLVGELFF,TGTGCCACCAGTTCCTGGACTAGCGGGCTTGTCGGGGAGCTGTTTTTT
13,NA,NA,TRBJ2-3,TRBV12-3/TRBV12-4,CASITGMADTQYF,TGTGCCAGCATTACAGGGATGGCAGATACGCAGTATTTT
14,few,NA,TRBJ1-4,TRBV6-6,CASSIPTANEKLFF,TGTGCCAGCAGTATCCCGACAGCTAATGAAAAACTGTTTTTT
15,NA,NA,TRBJ1-1,TRBV10-3,CAISAGRGFDTEAFF,TGTGCCATCAGTGCCGGGCGAGGGTTTGACACTGAAGCTTTCTTT
15,NA,NA,TRBJ2-1,TRBV28,CASSPPGGTSNEQFF,TGTGCCAGCAGCCCCCCGGGCGGGACCTCCAATGAGCAGTTCTTC
13,NA,NA,TRBJ1-3,TRBV29-1,CSPLGGGGNTIYF,TGCAGCCCCCTTGGGGGGGGAGGAAACACCATATATTTT
14,NA,NA,TRBJ1-1,TRBV12-5,CASGPGGPNTEAFF,TGTGCTAGTGGTCCCGGGGGGCCGAACACTGAAGCTTTCTTT
16,NA,TRBD1,TRBJ2-7,TRBV5-6,CASSDEGGRLHYEQYF,TGTGCCAGTTCAGATGAAGGGGGCCGCTTACACTACGAGCAGTACTTC
13,NA,NA,TRBJ2-3,TRBV5-4,CASHSGDTDTQYF,TGTGCCAGCCATAGCGGCGACACAGATACGCAGTATTTT
14,NA,NA,TRBJ2-3,TRBV28,CASSRGGVADTQYF,TGTGCCAGCAGTAGAGGGGGGGTGGCAGATACGCAGTATTTT
14,NA,TRBD1,TRBJ2-7,TRBV18,CASSQEGANYEQYF,TGTGCCAGCTCCCAAGAGGGGGCAAACTACGAGCAGTACTTC
12,few,NA,TRBJ1-4,TRBV10-3,CATRQLNEKLFF,TGTGCCACCCGACAGCTCAATGAAAAACTGTTTTTT
14,NA,TRBD1,TRBJ1-5,TRBV7-8,CASSPGTGLRPQHF,TGTGCCAGCAGCCCCGGGACAGGCCTGAGGCCCCAGCATTTT
13,NA,NA,TRBJ2-7,TRBV7-2,CASSLVASFEQYF,TGTGCCAGCAGCTTAGTCGCAAGCTTCGAGCAGTACTTC
15,NA,TRBD1,TRBJ1-1,TRBV19,CASRYMATGRTEAFF,TGTGCCAGCCGCTATATGGCGACAGGGCGAACTGAAGCTTTCTTT
13,once,NA,TRBJ2-7,TRBV3-1/TRBV3-2,CASSQRSTYEQYF,TGTGCCAGCAGCCAGAGGTCAACCTACGAGCAGTACTTC
15,NA,NA,TRBJ1-6,TRBV4-3,CASSPTSSYNSPLHF,TGCGCCAGCAGCCCCACGAGCTCCTATAATTCACCCCTCCACTTT
13,NA,NA,TRBJ2-7,TRBV6-5,CASSPPGTYEQYF,TGTGCCAGCAGCCCACCCGGGACCTACGAGCAGTACTTC
14,NA,NA,TRBJ2-1,TRBV30,CAWSSQASVNEQFF,TGTGCCTGGAGTTCCCAGGCTAGCGTAAATGAGCAGTTCTTC
14,NA,TRBD1,TRBJ2-7,TRBV2,CASSEQGVFDEQYF,TGTGCCAGCAGTGAACAGGGGGTTTTCGACGAGCAGTACTTC
14,NA,TRBD1,TRBJ1-1,TRBV5-5,CASSAGQAGTEAFF,TGTGCCAGCAGCGCTGGACAGGCGGGAACTGAAGCTTTCTTT
15,NA,TRBD1,TRBJ2-2,TRBV10-3,CAISEGQVEAGELFF,TGTGCCATCAGTGAAGGACAGGTTGAAGCCGGGGAGCTGTTTTTT
14,NA,TRBD1,TRBJ1-4,TRBV9,CASSRTGRTEKLFF,TGTGCCAGCAGCAGGACAGGCCGGACTGAAAAACTGTTTTTT
13,NA,TRBD2,TRBJ2-7,TRBV29-1,CSVVLAASYEQYF,TGCAGCGTCGTACTAGCGGCCTCCTACGAGCAGTACTTC
12,NA,NA,TRBJ1-4,TRBV10-3,CAISDNDEKLFF,TGTGCCATCAGTGATAATGATGAAAAACTGTTTTTT
14,NA,TRBD1,TRBJ1-2,TRBV24-1,CATSDPGQGAGYTF,TGTGCCACCAGTGATCCAGGACAGGGGGCTGGCTACACCTTC
14,NA,NA,TRBJ1-2,TRBV27,CASSPTRVGYGYTF,TGTGCCAGCAGTCCTACCAGGGTTGGCTATGGCTACACCTTC
21,NA,TRBD2,TRBJ2-2,TRBV28,CASSLAWVGSGRRTNTGELFF,TGTGCCAGCAGTTTAGCGTGGGTCGGTAGCGGGAGGCGGACGAACACCGGGGAGCTGTTTTTT
13,NA,NA,TRBJ2-5,TRBV11-2,CASSPQGMETQYF,TGTGCCAGCAGCCCGCAGGGAATGGAGACCCAGTACTTC
15,NA,TRBD2,TRBJ2-7,TRBV7-9,CASSQAGFHENEQYF,TGTGCCAGCAGTCAAGCGGGATTCCACGAGAACGAGCAGTACTTC
15,NA,NA,TRBJ1-5,TRBV5-1,CASSLGRDSNQPQHF,TGCGCCAGCAGCTTAGGCCGGGATAGCAATCAGCCCCAGCATTTT
15,NA,NA,TRBJ1-5,TRBV5-4,CASSRTGDSNQPQHF,TGTGCCAGCAGTCGGACCGGGGATAGCAATCAGCCCCAGCATTTT
17,NA,TRBD1,TRBJ1-5,TRBV30,CAWIVQGVPKSNQPQHF,TGTGCCTGGATAGTGCAGGGGGTACCCAAGTCTAATCAGCCCCAGCATTTT
15,NA,NA,TRBJ2-1,TRBV5-4,CASSLDRERYNEQFF,TGTGCCAGCAGCTTGGACAGGGAAAGGTACAATGAGCAGTTCTTC
14,NA,TRBD1,TRBJ2-7,TRBV13,CASSFGTENYEQYF,TGTGCCAGCAGCTTCGGGACAGAGAATTACGAGCAGTACTTC
18,NA,TRBD2,TRBJ2-1,TRBV7-9,CASRSPGRREIVVDEQFF,TGTGCCAGCAGATCCCCTGGGCGGCGGGAGATCGTGGTGGATGAGCAGTTCTTC
13,NA,NA,TRBJ1-5,TRBV18,CASSPKQNQPQHF,TGTGCCAGCTCACCAAAACAGAATCAGCCCCAGCATTTT
14,NA,TRBD1,TRBJ1-2,TRBV27,CASKVQGANYGYTF,TGTGCCAGCAAAGTACAGGGGGCGAACTATGGCTACACCTTC
14,NA,TRBD1,TRBJ2-7,TRBV18,CASSPMDRGREQYF,TGTGCCAGCTCACCCATGGACAGGGGTCGCGAGCAGTACTTC
12,NA,TRBD2,TRBJ2-1,TRBV5-1,CASSLTSGREFF,TGCGCCAGCAGCTTAACTAGCGGGCGGGAGTTCTTC
17,NA,TRBD2,TRBJ2-7,TRBV28,CASRPLTSGRIAYEQYF,TGTGCCAGCAGACCCCTGACTAGCGGGAGAATCGCCTACGAGCAGTACTTC
14,NA,TRBD1,TRBJ1-6,TRBV6-5,CASSRQGRDSPLHF,TGTGCCAGCAGCCGACAGGGTAGGGATTCACCCCTCCACTTT
15,NA,TRBD1,TRBJ1-3,TRBV30,CAWSVPGQGKNTIYF,TGTGCCTGGAGTGTACCGGGACAGGGGAAAAACACCATATATTTT
13,NA,NA,TRBJ1-6,TRBV6-2/TRBV6-3,CASSPARGESLHF,TGTGCCAGCAGTCCGGCTCGGGGGGAGTCCCTCCACTTT
18,NA,NA,TRBJ2-6,TRBV18,CASSRTEAYFPGANVLTF,TGTGCCAGCTCACGGACAGAAGCCTACTTTCCTGGGGCCAACGTCCTGACTTTC
15,NA,NA,TRBJ2-1,TRBV14,CASSQDDFSYNEQFF,TGTGCCAGCAGCCAAGATGACTTCTCCTACAATGAGCAGTTCTTC
15,few,TRBD2,TRBJ2-2,TRBV30,CAWRMGTSGTGELFF,TGTGCCTGGAGGATGGGGACTAGCGGGACCGGGGAGCTGTTTTTT
15,NA,NA,TRBJ1-5,TRBV2,CASTSRGEWPQPQHF,TGTGCCAGCACCTCGCGGGGCGAATGGCCTCAGCCCCAGCATTTT
14,NA,NA,TRBJ1-5,TRBV6-4,CASTRGAGNQPQHF,TGTGCCAGCACCCGCGGGGCAGGGAATCAGCCCCAGCATTTT
14,NA,NA,TRBJ2-5,TRBV6-5,CASSRGTVQETQYF,TGTGCCAGCAGTCGGGGGACAGTCCAAGAGACCCAGTACTTC
15,NA,NA,TRBJ1-5,TRBV19,CASSSSGGDNQPQHF,TGTGCCAGTAGTAGTTCTGGGGGCGACAATCAGCCCCAGCATTTT
13,NA,TRBD1,TRBJ1-2,TRBV6-6,CASSSDRGYGYTF,TGTGCCAGCAGTTCGGACAGGGGCTATGGCTACACCTTC
16,once,NA,TRBJ1-1,TRBV6-5,CASSYAGRWENTEAFF,TGTGCCAGCAGTTACGCGGGCCGGTGGGAGAACACTGAAGCTTTCTTT
14,few,NA,TRBJ1-1,TRBV7-8,CASSLGARNTEAFF,TGTGCCAGCAGCTTGGGGGCCCGGAACACTGAAGCTTTCTTT
14,few,TRBD1,TRBJ2-3,TRBV24-1,CATSRQGAGDTQYF,TGTGCCACCAGCAGACAGGGGGCTGGAGATACGCAGTATTTT
13,NA,TRBD1,TRBJ2-1,TRBV6-6,CASRPGTANEQFF,TGTGCCAGCAGACCAGGGACAGCCAATGAGCAGTTCTTC
15,NA,NA,TRBJ2-1,TRBV5-5,CASSSRVTSYNEQFF,TGTGCCAGCAGCTCCAGGGTTACCTCCTACAATGAGCAGTTCTTC
16,NA,TRBD1,TRBJ2-7,TRBV28,CASSFPIDSGDSEQYF,TGTGCCAGCAGTTTTCCAATAGATTCTGGGGACAGCGAGCAGTACTTC